This T cell receptor beta chain was sequenced in a study of blood T cell repertoires in COVID-19. V lost 4 bases and J 6 bases, leaving 12 bases between the germline ends. CDR1 is SNHLY and CDR2 is FYNNEI in the germline V gene. This CDR3 has 14 amino acids. The repertoire was sequenced with immunoSEQ multiplex PCR; TCRdb's copy has only in-frame clones and lacks some. The top ten clones hold more than 8.5% of a sample with 150,000 to 200,000 clones, roughly 88% of them seen once. The chain couples TRBV2 to TRBJ2-2; the D gene is possibly TRBD2 (6 bases). The TCR comes from a woman younger than 35 who had recovered from COVID-19. Sample: PBMCs or T cells enriched from blood (not recorded which). DNA of the CDR3: TGTGCCAGCAGTGGACTAGTTATCTCCGGGGAGCTGTTTTTT. It codes for CASSGLVISGELFF.